The sample holds a few counts of the clone carrying this T cell receptor beta chain. Its antigen is not known. Every patient had bone marrow sampled while the disease was active. CDR1 SGHNT and CDR2 YYREEE come from the germline V gene (reference sequence). The length of the CDR3 is 16 residues. V was pared by 2 bases and J by 4 bases, with 7 bases of the junction left unmatched. This specimen comes from a study of read filtering for tumor transcriptome and immune sequencing. Study-wide context: IR-seq gave about 4 to 10.27 million TCR reads per sample; RNA-seq gave roughly 80 to 1,400. Overall study results and limits: Compared with RNA-seq, IR-seq gave much higher clonotype depth and reliability.

Molecular barcoded adaptors covering alpha/delta and beta/gamma chains were used on about 0.4 ug RNA. TCRdb fed the reads into MiXCR, producing one record per CDR3 protein. The data contain about 130,000 distinct CDR3 sequences, 13% of them singletons. The clonotype comes from a donor over 35 with multiple myeloma. The chain employs TRBV5-4 and TRBJ2-3; 10 bases fit TRBD2. Material for sequencing was a population of CD138-negative cells sorted from bone marrow. CDR3 sequence reads: CASSFPSGRDSDTQYF. For the CDR3, the DNA is TGTGCCAGCAGCTTCCCCAGCGGGAGGGATTCAGATACGCAGTATTTT.